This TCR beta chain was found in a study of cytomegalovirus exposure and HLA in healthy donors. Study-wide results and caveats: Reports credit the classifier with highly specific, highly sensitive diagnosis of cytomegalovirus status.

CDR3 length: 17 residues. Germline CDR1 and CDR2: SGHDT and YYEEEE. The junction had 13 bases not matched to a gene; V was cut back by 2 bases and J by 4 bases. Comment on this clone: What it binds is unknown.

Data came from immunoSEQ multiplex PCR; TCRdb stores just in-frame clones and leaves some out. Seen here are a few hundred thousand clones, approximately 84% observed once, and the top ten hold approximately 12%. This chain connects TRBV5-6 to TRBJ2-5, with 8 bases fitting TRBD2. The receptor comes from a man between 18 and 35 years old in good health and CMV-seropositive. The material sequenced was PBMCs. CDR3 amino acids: CASSLLTSAQLGETQYF. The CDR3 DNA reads TGTGCCAGCAGCTTATTGACTAGCGCACAGCTGGGAGAGACCCAGTACTTC.